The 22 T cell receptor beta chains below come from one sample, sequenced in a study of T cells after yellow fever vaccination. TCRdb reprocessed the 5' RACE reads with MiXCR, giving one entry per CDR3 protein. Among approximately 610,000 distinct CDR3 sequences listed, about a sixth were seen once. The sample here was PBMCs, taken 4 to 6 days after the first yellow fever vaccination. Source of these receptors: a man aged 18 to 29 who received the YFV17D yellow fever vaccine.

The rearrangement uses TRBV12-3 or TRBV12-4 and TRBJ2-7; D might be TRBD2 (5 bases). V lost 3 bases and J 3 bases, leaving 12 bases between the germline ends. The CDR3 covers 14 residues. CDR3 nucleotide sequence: TGTGCCAGCAGTTTTCTCCGGGGTATCTACGAGCAGTACGTC. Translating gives CASSFLRGIYEQYV.

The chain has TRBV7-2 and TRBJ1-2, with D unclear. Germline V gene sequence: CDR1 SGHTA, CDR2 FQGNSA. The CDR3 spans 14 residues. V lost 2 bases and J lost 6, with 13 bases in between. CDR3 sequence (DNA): TGTGCCAGCAGCTTAACCGGGCGGAACGATGGCTACACCTTC. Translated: CASSLTGRNDGYTF.

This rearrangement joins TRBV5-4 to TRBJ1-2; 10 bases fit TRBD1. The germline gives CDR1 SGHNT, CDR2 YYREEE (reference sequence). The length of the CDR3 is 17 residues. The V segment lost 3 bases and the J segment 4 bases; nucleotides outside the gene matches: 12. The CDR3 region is CASSSGVRTGGTYGYTF. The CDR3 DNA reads TGTGCCAGCAGCTCCGGAGTACGGACAGGGGGTACCTATGGCTACACCTTC. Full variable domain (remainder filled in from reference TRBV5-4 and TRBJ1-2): ETGVTQSPTHLIKTRGQQVTLRCSSQSGHNTVSWYQQALGQGPQFIFQYYREEENGRGNFPPRFSGLQFPNYSSELNVNALELDDSALYLCASSSGVRTGGTYGYTFGSGTRLTVV.

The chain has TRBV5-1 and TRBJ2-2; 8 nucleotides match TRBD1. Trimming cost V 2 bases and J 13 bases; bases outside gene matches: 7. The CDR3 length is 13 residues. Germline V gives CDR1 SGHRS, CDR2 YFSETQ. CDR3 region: CASSFDRGLRLFF. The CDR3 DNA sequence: TGCGCCAGCAGCTTCGACAGGGGCCTTCGGCTGTTTTTT.

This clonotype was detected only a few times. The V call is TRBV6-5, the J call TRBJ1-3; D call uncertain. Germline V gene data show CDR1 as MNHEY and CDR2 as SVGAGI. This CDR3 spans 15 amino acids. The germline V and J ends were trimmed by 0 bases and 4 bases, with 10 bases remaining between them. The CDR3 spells CASSYSNRFGNTIYF. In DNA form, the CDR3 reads TGTGCCAGCAGTTACTCGAACAGATTCGGAAACACCATATATTTT.

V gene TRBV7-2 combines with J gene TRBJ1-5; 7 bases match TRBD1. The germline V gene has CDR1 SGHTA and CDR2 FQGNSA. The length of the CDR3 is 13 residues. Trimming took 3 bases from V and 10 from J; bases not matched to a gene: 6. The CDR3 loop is CASSFQGGSPQHF. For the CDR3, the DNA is TGTGCCAGCAGCTTCCAGGGGGGGAGTCCCCAGCATTTT. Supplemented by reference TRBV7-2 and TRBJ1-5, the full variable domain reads GAGVSQSPSNKVTEKGKDVELRCDPISGHTALYWYRQSLGQGLEFLIYFQGNSAPDKSGLPSDRFSAERTGGSVSTLTIQRTQQEDSAVYLCASSFQGGSPQHFGDGTRLSIL.

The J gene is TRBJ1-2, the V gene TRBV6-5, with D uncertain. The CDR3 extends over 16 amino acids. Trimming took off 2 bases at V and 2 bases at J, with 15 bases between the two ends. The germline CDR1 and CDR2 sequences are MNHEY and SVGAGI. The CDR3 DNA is TGTGCCAGCAGTTACATTGGGAGGAGGGTAAACTATGGCTACACCTTC. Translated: CASSYIGRRVNYGYTF.

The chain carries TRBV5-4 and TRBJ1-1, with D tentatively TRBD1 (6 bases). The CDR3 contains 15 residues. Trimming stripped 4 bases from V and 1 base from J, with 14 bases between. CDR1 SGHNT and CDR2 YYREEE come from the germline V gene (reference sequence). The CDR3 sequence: CASSAVTRGNTEAFF. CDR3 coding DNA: TGTGCCAGCAGCGCAGTAACCAGGGGGAACACTGAAGCTTTCTTT. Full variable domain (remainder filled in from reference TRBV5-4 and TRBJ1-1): ETGVTQSPTHLIKTRGQQVTLRCSSQSGHNTVSWYQQALGQGPQFIFQYYREEENGRGNFPPRFSGLQFPNYSSELNVNALELDDSALYLCASSAVTRGNTEAFFGQGTRLTVV.

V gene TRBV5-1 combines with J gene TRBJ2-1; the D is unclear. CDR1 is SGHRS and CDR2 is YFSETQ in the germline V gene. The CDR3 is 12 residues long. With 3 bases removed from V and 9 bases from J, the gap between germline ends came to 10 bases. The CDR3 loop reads CASSYSSGEQFF. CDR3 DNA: TGCGCCAGCAGCTACTCAAGTGGTGAGCAGTTCTTC.

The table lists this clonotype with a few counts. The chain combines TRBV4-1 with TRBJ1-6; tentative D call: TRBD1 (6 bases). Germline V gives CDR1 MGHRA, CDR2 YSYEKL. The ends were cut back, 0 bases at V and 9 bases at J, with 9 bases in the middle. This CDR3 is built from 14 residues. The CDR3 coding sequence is TGCGCCAGCAGCCAAGATCAGGGGAGTTCACCCCTCCACTTT. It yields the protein CASSQDQGSSPLHF.

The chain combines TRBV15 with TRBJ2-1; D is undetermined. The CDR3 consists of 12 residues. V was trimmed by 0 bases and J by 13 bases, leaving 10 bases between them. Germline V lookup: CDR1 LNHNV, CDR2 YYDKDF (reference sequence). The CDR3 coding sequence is TGTGCCACCAGCAGAGATCAGAGAGTACAGTTCTTC. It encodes CATSRDQRVQFF.

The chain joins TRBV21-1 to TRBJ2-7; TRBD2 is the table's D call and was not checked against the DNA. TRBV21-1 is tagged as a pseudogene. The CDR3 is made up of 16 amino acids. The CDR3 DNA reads TGTGCCAGCAGCACAGAGGGAGGGTATAATAGGTACGAGCAGTACTTC. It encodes CASSTEGGYNRYEQYF.

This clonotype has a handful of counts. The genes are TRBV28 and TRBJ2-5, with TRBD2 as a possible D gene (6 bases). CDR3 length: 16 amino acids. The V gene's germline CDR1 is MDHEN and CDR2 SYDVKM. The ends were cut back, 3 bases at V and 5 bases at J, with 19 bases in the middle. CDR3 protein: CASSFLRVGGEETQYF. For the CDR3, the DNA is TGTGCCAGCAGTTTCCTCCGAGTGGGGGGTGAGGAGACCCAGTACTTC.

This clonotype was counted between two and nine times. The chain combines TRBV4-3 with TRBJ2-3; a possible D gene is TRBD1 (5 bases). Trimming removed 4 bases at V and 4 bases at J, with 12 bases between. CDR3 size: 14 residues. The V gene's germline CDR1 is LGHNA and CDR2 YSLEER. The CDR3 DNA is TGCGCCAGCAGCCTAGACAGCCAAGCAGATACGCAGTATTTT. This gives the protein CASSLDSQADTQYF.

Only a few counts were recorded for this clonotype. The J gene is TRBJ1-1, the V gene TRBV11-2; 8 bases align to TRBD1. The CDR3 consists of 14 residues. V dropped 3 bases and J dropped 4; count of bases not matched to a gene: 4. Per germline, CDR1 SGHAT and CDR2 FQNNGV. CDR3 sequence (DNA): TGTGCCAGCAGCTTCACCGACAGGGGCACTGAAGCTTTCTTT. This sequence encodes CASSFTDRGTEAFF.

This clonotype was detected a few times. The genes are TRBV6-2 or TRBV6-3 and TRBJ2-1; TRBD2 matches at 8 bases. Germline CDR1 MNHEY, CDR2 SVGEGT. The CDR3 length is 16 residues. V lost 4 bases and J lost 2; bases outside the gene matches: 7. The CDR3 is CASSSGGGRPYNEQFF. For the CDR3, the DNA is TGTGCCAGCAGTTCTGGCGGGGGGCGGCCCTACAATGAGCAGTTCTTC.

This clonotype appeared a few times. The CDR3 sequence is CASSYNTPGLAGADTQYF. Written as DNA, the CDR3 is TGTGCCAGCAGTTACAACACTCCGGGACTAGCGGGGGCCGATACGCAGTATTTT. The J gene is TRBJ2-3, the V gene TRBV6-5; 14 bases agree with TRBD2. V shed 2 bases, J shed 6 bases, and the junction held 10 bases outside the gene matches. Per the germline V gene, CDR1 is MNHEY and CDR2 is SVGAGI. The CDR3 length is 18 residues.

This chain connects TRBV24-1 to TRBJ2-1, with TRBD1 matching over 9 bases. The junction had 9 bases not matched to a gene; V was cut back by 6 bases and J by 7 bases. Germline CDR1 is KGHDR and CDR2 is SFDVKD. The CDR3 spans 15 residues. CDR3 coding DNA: TGTGCCACCAGTCCCGGACAGGGGTGGAATAATGAGCAGTTCTTC. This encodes CATSPGQGWNNEQFF.

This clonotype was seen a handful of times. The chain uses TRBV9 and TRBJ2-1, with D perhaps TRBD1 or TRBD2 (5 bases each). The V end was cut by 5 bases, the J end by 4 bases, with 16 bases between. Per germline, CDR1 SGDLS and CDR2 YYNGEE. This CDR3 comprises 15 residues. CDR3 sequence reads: CASSPRLGEYNEQFF. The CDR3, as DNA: TGTGCCAGCAGTCCCAGATTGGGGGAGTACAATGAGCAGTTCTTC.

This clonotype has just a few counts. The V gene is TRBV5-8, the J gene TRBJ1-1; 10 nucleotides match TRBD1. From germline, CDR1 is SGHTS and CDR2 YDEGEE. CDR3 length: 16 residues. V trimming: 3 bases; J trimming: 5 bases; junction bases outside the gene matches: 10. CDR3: CASSSGRTGGRTEAFF. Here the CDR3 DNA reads TGTGCCAGCAGCTCTGGCCGGACAGGGGGGAGAACTGAAGCTTTCTTT. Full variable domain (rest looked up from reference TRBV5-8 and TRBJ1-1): EAGVTQSPTHLIKTRGQQATLRCSPISGHTSVYWYQQALGLGLQFLLWYDEGEERNRGNFPPRFSGRQFPNYSSELNVNALELEDSALYLCASSSGRTGGRTEAFFGQGTRLTVV.

Here the CDR3 DNA reads TGTGCCAGCACCCTTCGAGGGGTCGGAAGCTCCTACAATGAGCAGTTCTTC. Translated: CASTLRGVGSSYNEQFF. V and J are TRBV7-2 and TRBJ2-1; the D call may be TRBD1 or TRBD2 (5 bases each). The CDR3 length is 17 residues. CDR1 SGHTA and CDR2 FQGNSA come from the germline V gene. Trimming took 7 bases from V and 0 from J, leaving 19 bases between them.

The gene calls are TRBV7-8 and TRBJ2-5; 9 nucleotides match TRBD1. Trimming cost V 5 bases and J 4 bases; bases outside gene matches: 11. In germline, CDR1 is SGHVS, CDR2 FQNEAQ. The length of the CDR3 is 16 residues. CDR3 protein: CASSGRDRVGPETQYF. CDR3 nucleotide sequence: TGTGCCAGCAGCGGCCGGGACAGGGTCGGACCAGAGACCCAGTACTTC.